The sequence of this T cell receptor (beta chain) was determined in a study of tumor-infiltrating lymphocytes in oesophageal squamous cell carcinoma. The V gene lost 1 base and the J gene lost 7 bases, with 14 bases spanning the gap. The CDR3 length is 15 residues. From germline, CDR1 is SEHNR and CDR2 FQNEAQ (reference sequence). TCRdb reanalysed the PCR reads using MiXCR and keeps one entry per CDR3 protein. Among approximately 10,000 distinct CDR3 sequences listed, 60% to 70% were seen once. This clonotype was recorded once. This clonotype was obtained from a female donor with esophageal squamous cell carcinoma. The chain has TRBV7-9 and TRBJ2-1; possible D gene TRBD2, 6 bases. The sample consisted of esophageal tumor tissue. The CDR3 DNA follows: TGTGCCAGCAGCTTAGACAACGGAGGGTATAATGAGCAGTTCTTC. Protein sequence: CASSLDNGGYNEQFF.